The present TCR beta chain was sequenced within a study of early T cells in non-severe SARS-CoV-2 infection. Whole-study context: Unpaired chains resulted from sequencing bulk RNA of unsorted whole blood.

The CDR3 consists of 17 residues. Germline assignment: CDR1 LNHDA and CDR2 SQIVND (reference sequence). Trimming took 4 bases from V and 0 from J, leaving 15 bases between them. Tagging with unique molecular identifiers was applied to individual cDNA molecules. TCRdb itself ran the 5' RACE reads through MiXCR, one entry per CDR3 protein. The repertoire holds roughly 92,000 distinct CDR3 sequences, with more than 10% as singletons. The table lists this clonotype with a few counts. What it binds is not known. Broader study findings: The VDJdb matching leaned toward anti-spike CD8 responses and overlooked private and CD4 specificities.

This clonotype was obtained from an adult who was a healthcare worker with PCR-confirmed SARS-CoV-2 infection or an uninfected control (not recorded which). Sample: whole blood, taken at baseline. The chain carries TRBV19 and TRBJ1-4; weak D call: TRBD1 (6 bases). DNA of the CDR3: TGTGCCAGTAGTACCTCACAGGGCAGCTCAACTAATGAAAAACTGTTTTTT. This translates into CASSTSQGSSTNEKLFF.